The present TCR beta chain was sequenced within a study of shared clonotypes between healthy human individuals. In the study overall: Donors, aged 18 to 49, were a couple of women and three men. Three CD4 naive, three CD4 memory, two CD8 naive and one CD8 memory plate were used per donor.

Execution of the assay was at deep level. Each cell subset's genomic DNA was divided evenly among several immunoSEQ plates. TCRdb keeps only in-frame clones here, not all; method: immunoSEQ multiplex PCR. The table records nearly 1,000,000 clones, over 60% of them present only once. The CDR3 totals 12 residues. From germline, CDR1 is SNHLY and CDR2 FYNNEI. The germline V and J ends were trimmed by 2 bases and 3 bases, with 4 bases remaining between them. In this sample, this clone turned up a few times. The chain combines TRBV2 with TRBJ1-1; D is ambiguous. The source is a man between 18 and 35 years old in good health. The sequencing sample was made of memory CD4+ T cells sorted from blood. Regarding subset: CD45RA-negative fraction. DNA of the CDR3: TGTGCCAGCAGTGAAAAGTACACTGAAGCTTTCTTT. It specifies CASSEKYTEAFF. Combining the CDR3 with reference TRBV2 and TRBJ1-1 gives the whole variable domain EPEVTQTPSHQVTQMGQEVILRCVPISNHLYFYWYRQILGQKVEFLVSFYNNEISEKSEIFDDQFSVERPDGSNFTLKIRSTKLEDSAMYFCASSEKYTEAFFGQGTRLTVV.